The 5 T cell receptor beta chains below come from one sample, sequenced in a study of shared clonotypes between healthy human individuals (dated by TCRdb to the early 2020s). The method behind the library was the immunoSEQ multiplex PCR assay. TCRdb took this table from immuneACCESS and kept in-frame rearrangements with V and J called. Such tables lack part of the clones; where checked against another copy, unresolved V genes explain under half of the gap, and the rest is unexplained. Within this sample are some 2,500,000 clones, with about 90% of them counted one time only. The ten most abundant clones make up more than 0.35% of the sample. The sample was naive CD4+ T cells from PBMCs. According to the study, the label for this sample's cell subset or site signals: CD45RA+ positively selected. Every receptor here comes from a man aged 18 to 30 in good health. Some clones in this sample may be carry-over from other donors' samples.

The chain joins TRBV4-3 to TRBJ1-1; no firm D call. Germline CDR1 LGHNA, CDR2 YSLEER. V was cut by 0 bases and J by 7 bases, with 12 bases left in between. This CDR3 is built from 14 residues. CDR3 nucleotides: TGCGCCAGCAGCCAAGAGGCCAGGCTGGGTGAAGCTTTCTTT. Translating gives CASSQEARLGEAFF.

As concerns this clone: Within the sample, other DNA sequences also encode this same CDR3. The chain links TRBV28 to TRBJ2-5, with D perhaps TRBD2 (7 bases). Trimming removed 6 bases at V and 1 base at J, with 15 bases between. The CDR3 is made up of 15 amino acids. Germline lookup yields CDR1 MDHEN and CDR2 SYDVKM. The CDR3 is CASSPLGGAQETQYF. In nucleotides, the CDR3 is TGTGCCAGCAGCCCGTTGGGGGGGGCCCAAGAGACCCAGTACTTC.

The V gene is TRBV6-1, the J gene TRBJ2-4; maybe TRBD2 (7 bases). Per germline, CDR1 MNHNS and CDR2 SASEGT. The CDR3 sequence is 16 residues long. V lost 3 bases, J lost 5 bases, and 17 bases lay in between. In DNA, the CDR3 is TGTGCCAGCAGTGAGAGCCCACAGGGAGGGGAAAACATTCAGTACTTC. The encoded protein is CASSESPQGGENIQYF.

V gene TRBV11-2 combines with J gene TRBJ2-5; possible D gene TRBD2, 5 bases. This CDR3 has 14 amino acids. V dropped 5 bases and J dropped 2 bases, with 12 bases sitting between them. Germline loops: CDR1 SGHAT, CDR2 FQNNGV. The chain's CDR3 is CASSERVRQETQYF. In nucleotides, the CDR3 is TGTGCCAGCAGCGAGAGGGTTCGGCAAGAGACCCAGTACTTC.

This clone is a singleton in its sample. The chain has TRBV5-1 and TRBJ2-6; 7 nucleotides align to TRBD1. V shed 1 base, J shed 1 base, and the junction held 8 bases outside the gene matches. In germline, CDR1 is SGHRS, CDR2 YFSETQ. This CDR3 spans 18 amino acids. The CDR3 DNA is TGCGCCAGCAGCTTGTCCAGACAGGGCCCTTCTGGGGCCAACGTCCTGACTTTC. This codes for CASSLSRQGPSGANVLTF.